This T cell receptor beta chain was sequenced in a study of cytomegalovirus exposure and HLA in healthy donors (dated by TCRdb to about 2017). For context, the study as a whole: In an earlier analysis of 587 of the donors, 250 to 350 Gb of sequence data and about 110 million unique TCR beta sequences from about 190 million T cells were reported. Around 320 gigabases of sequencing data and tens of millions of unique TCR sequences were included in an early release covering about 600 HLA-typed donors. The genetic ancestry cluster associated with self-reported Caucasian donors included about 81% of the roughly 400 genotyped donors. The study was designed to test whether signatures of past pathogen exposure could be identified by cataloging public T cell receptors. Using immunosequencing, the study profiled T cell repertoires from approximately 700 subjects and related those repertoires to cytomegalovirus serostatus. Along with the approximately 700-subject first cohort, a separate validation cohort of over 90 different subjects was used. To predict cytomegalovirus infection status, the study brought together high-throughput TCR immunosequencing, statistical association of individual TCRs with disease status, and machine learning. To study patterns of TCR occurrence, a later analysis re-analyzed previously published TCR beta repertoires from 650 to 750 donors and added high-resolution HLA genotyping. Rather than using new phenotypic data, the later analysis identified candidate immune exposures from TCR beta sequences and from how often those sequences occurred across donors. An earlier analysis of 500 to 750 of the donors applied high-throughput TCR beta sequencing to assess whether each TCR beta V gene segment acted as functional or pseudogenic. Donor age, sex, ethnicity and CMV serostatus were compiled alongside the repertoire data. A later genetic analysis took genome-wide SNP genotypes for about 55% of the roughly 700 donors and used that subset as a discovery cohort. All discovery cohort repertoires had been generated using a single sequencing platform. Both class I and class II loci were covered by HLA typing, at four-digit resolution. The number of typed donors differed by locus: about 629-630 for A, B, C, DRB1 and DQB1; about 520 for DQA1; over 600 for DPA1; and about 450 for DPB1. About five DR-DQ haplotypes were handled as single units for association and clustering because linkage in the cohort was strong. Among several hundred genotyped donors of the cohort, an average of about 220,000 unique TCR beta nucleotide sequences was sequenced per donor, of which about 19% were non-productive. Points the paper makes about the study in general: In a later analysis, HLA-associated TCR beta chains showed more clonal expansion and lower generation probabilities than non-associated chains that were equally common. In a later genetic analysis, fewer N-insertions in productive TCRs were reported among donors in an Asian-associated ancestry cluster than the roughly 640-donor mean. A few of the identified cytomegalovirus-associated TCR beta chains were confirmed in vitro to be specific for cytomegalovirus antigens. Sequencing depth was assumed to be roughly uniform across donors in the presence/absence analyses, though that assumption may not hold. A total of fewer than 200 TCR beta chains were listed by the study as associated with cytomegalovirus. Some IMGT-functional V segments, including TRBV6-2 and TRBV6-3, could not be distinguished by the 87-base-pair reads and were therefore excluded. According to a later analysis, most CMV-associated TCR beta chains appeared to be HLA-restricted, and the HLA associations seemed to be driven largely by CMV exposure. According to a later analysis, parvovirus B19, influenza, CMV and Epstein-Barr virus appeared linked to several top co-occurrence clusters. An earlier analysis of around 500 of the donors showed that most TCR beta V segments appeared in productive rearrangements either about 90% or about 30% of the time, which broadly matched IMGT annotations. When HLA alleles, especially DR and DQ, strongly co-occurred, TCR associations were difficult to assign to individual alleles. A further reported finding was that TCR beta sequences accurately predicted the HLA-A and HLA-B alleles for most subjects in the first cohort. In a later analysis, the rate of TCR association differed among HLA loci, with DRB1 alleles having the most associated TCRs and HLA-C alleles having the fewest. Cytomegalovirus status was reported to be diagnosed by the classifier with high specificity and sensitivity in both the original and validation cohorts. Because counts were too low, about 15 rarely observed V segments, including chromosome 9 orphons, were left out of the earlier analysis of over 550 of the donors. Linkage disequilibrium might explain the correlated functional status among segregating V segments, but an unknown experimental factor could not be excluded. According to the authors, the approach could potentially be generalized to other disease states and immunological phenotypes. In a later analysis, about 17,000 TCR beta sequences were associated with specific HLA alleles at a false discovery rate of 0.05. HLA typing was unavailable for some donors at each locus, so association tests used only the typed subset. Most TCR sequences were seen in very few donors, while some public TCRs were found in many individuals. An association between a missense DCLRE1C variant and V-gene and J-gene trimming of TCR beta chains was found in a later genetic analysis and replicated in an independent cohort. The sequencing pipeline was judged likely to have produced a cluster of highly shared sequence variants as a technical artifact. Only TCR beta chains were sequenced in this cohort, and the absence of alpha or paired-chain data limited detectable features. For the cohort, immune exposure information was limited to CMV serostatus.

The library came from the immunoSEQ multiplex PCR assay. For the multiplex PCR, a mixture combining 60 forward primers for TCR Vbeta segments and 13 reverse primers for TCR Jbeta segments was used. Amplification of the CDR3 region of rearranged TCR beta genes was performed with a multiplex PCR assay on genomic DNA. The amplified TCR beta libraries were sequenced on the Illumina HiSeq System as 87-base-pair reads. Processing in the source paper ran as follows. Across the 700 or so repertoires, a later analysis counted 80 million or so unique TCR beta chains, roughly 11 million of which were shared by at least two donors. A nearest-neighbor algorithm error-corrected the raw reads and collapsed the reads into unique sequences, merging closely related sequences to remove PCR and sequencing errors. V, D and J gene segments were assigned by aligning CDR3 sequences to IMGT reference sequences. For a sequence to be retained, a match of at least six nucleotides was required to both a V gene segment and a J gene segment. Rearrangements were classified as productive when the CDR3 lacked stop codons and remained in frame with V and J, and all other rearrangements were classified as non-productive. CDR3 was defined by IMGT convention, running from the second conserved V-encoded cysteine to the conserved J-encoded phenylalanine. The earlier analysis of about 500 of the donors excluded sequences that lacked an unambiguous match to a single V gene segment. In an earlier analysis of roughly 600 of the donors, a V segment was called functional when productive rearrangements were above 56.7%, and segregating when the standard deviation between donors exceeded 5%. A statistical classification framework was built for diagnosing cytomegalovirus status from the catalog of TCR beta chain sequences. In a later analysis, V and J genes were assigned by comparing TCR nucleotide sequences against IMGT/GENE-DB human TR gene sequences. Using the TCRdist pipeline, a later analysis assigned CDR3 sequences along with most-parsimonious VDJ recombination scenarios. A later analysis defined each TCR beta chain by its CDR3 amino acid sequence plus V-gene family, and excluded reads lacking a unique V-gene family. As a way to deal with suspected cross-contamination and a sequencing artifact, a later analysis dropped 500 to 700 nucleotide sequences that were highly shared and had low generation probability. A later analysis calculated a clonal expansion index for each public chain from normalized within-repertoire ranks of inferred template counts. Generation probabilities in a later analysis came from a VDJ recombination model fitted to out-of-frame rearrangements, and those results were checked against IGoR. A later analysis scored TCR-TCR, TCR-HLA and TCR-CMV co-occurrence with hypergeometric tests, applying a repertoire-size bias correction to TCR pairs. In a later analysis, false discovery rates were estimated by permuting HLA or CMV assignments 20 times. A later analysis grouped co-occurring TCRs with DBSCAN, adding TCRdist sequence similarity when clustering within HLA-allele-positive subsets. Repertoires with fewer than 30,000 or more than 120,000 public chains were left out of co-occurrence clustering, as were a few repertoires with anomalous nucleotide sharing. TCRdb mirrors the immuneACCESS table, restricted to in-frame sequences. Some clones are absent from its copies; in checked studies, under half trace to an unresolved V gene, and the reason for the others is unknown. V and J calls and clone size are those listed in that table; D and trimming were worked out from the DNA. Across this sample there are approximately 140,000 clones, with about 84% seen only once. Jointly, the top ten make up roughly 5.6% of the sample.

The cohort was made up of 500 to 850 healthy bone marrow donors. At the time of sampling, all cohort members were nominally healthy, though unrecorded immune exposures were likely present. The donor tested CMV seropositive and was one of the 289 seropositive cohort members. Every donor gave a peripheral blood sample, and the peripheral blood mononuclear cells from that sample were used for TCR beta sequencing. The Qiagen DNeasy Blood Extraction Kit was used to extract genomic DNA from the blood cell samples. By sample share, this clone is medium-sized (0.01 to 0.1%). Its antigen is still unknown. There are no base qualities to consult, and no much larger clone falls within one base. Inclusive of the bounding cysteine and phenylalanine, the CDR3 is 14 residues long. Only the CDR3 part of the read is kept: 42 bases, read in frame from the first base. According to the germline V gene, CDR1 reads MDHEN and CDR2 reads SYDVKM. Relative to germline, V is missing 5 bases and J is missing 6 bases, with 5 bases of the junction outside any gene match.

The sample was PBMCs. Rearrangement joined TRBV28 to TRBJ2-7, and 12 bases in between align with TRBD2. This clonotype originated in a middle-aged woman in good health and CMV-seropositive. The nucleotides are TGTGCCAGCAGTAGGACTAGCGGGACGGGCGAGCAGTACTTC. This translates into CASSRTSGTGEQYF.